One and the same sample provided the 30 T cell receptor beta chains below, sequenced in a study of shared clonotypes between healthy human individuals. Libraries were prepared by immunoSEQ multiplex PCR; TCRdb keeps only in-frame clonotypes and omits some of them. The sample lists some 700,000 clones; roughly 87% were seen once. Source material: memory CD8+ T cells from PBMCs. Subset meaning: CD45RO+ cells pooled with CCR7-negative TemRA cells. All receptors derive from a man aged 18 to 29 in good health. Some clones in this sample may be carry-over from other donors' samples.

The CDR3 reads CASSLVGVEKTYEQYF. CDR3 DNA sequence: TGCGCCAGCAGCTTGGTAGGGGTCGAGAAGACCTACGAGCAGTACTTC. The chain recombines TRBV5-1 with TRBJ2-7; D is perhaps TRBD1 (5 bases). The CDR3 has 16 residues. Germline V gene data show CDR1 as SGHRS and CDR2 as YFSETQ. V was clipped by 0 bases and J by 2 bases, with 15 bases between them.

The rearrangement links TRBV5-4 to TRBJ2-7; D possibly corresponds to TRBD2 (6 bases). Trimming removed 3 bases from V and 7 bases from J, with 23 bases in between. The CDR3 is 16 residues long. Germline assignment: CDR1 SGHNT and CDR2 YYREEE (reference sequence). CDR3 loop: CASSSRLHQTAGEQYF. CDR3 DNA sequence: TGTGCCAGCAGCTCGAGACTGCACCAGACCGCGGGGGAGCAGTACTTC.

The chain is built from TRBV27 and TRBJ2-7; 11 positions agree with TRBD2. CDR1 and CDR2 from the germline V gene are MNHEY and SMNVEV (reference sequence). This CDR3 comprises 13 residues. V was pared by 8 bases and J by 5 bases, with 5 bases of the junction left unmatched. CDR3 DNA sequence: TGTGCCAGCTCGGTACTAGCGGGAGACGAGCAGTACTTC. Protein product: CASSVLAGDEQYF.

This chain joins TRBV7-9 and TRBJ2-1; 7 bases match TRBD1. Trimming cost V 5 bases and J 6 bases; bases outside gene matches: 4. This CDR3 has 13 amino acids. Germline values: CDR1 SEHNR, CDR2 FQNEAQ (reference sequence). Here the CDR3 DNA reads TGTGCCAGCAGCCGGGACAGTTTCAATGAGCAGTTCTTC. Its translation is CASSRDSFNEQFF. Based on the CDR3 plus reference TRBV7-9 and TRBJ2-1, the full variable domain is DTGVSQNPRHKITKRGQNVTFRCDPISEHNRLYWYRQTLGQGPEFLTYFQNEAQLEKSRLLSDRFSAERPKGSFSTLEIQRTEQGDSAMYLCASSRDSFNEQFFGPGTRLTVL.

The gene calls are TRBV6-1 and TRBJ2-1; tentatively, D is TRBD1 (6 bases). Per germline, CDR1 MNHNS and CDR2 SASEGT. The V and J ends lost 4 bases and 4 bases respectively, with 17 bases between them. The CDR3 runs 16 residues. The CDR3 loop reads CASSGTVGPLYNEQFF. CDR3 DNA sequence: TGTGCCAGCAGTGGGACAGTGGGCCCCCTTTACAATGAGCAGTTCTTC.

By sample fraction, this clone is medium-sized (0.01 to 0.1%). The CDR3 DNA reads as TGTGCCAGTAGCCCGCAGACAGGGGGCTACACTGAAGCTTTCTTT. It codes for CASSPQTGGYTEAFF. The chain joins TRBV19 to TRBJ1-1, with TRBD1 identical over 10 bases. This CDR3 is built from 15 residues. Germline lookup yields CDR1 LNHDA and CDR2 SQIVND (reference sequence). V shed 6 bases, J shed 3 bases, and the junction held 7 bases outside the gene matches.

The chain links TRBV27 to TRBJ2-3, with 8 bases fitting TRBD1. Germline-derived CDR1 and CDR2 are MNHEY and SMNVEV (reference sequence). This CDR3 is 15 amino acids long. V was pared by 4 bases and J by 1 base, with 4 bases of the junction left unmatched. DNA of the CDR3: TGTGCCAGCAGTTCCGGGACAGGCGGCACAGATACGCAGTATTTT. Protein: CASSSGTGGTDTQYF.

The V and J genes are TRBV27 and TRBJ1-1, with unresolved D. With 2 bases removed from V and 1 base from J, the gap between germline ends came to 8 bases. This CDR3 is 14 amino acids long. Germline V gene lookup returns CDR1 MNHEY and CDR2 SMNVEV (reference sequence). CDR3 region: CASSLSDPNTEAFF. The CDR3 DNA reads as TGTGCCAGCAGTTTAAGCGACCCGAACACTGAAGCTTTCTTT.

This rearrangement joins TRBV6-6 to TRBJ2-7; D tentatively reads TRBD1 or TRBD2 (7 bases each). Germline CDR1 is MNHNY and CDR2 is SVGAGI (reference sequence). This CDR3 region has 15 residues. V was trimmed by 7 bases and J by 5 bases, leaving 21 bases between them. CDR3 nucleotide sequence: TGTGCCAGCACTCTATATCGACAGGGAGGGCACGAGCAGTACTTC. Amino acids: CASTLYRQGGHEQYF.

The J gene is TRBJ2-1, the V gene TRBV28, with TRBD2 as a possible D gene (5 bases). The V end lost 4 bases, the J end lost 5 bases, and 12 bases lay between the germline ends. The CDR3 has 14 amino acids. Germline V CDR1 and CDR2: MDHEN, SYDVKM. The CDR3 coding sequence is TGTGCCAGCAGTTCCGGCGGGCTCCACAATGAGCAGTTCTTC. Its protein is CASSSGGLHNEQFF.

The CDR3 DNA reads as TGTGCCAGCAGTGAAAAGACGCAGTATTTT. Translating it yields CASSEKTQYF. The chain couples TRBV2 to TRBJ2-3; no clear D. The CDR3 contains 10 residues. From germline, CDR1 is SNHLY and CDR2 FYNNEI. V lost 2 bases and J 9 bases, leaving 3 bases between the germline ends.

The chain is built from TRBV5-8 and TRBJ1-1; perhaps TRBD1 as D (5 bases). The CDR3 spans 13 residues. CDR1 SGHTS and CDR2 YDEGEE come from the germline V gene. V lost 3 bases and J 4 bases, leaving 10 bases between the germline ends. Here the CDR3 reads CASSWGISTEAFF. The DNA for the CDR3 is TGTGCCAGCAGCTGGGGGATTTCCACTGAAGCTTTCTTT.

The chain uses TRBV13 and TRBJ1-4; D possibly corresponds to TRBD1 (5 bases). V lost 5 bases to trimming and J lost 8 bases, with 12 bases between them. CDR3 length: 13 amino acids. Germline loops: CDR1 PRHDT, CDR2 FYEKMQ (reference sequence). The CDR3 coding sequence is TGTGCCAGCAGCAGGGGTGGCGAAGAAAAACTGTTTTTT. Its protein product is CASSRGGEEKLFF.

This chain connects TRBV19 to TRBJ1-5, with D perhaps matching TRBD1 (6 bases). CDR3 length equals 15 residues. Germline CDR1 and CDR2: LNHDA and SQIVND (reference sequence). The V gene lost 2 bases and the J gene lost 3 bases, with 11 bases spanning the gap. The CDR3 DNA reads TGTGCCAGTAGTATAAGGGGGGAGATCAATCAGCCCCAGCATTTT. Protein sequence: CASSIRGEINQPQHF.

This chain joins TRBV20-1 and TRBJ2-1; D gene uncertain. V lost 3 bases and J lost 6, with 3 bases in between. CDR3 length: 10 residues. Germline assignment: CDR1 DFQATT and CDR2 SNEGSKA (reference sequence). The CDR3 protein is CSARSNEQFF. The CDR3 DNA is TGCAGTGCTAGGAGCAATGAGCAGTTCTTC.

This chain connects TRBV18 to TRBJ2-1; D possibly corresponds to TRBD1 (6 bases). The length of the CDR3 is 14 residues. The V end lost 6 bases, the J end lost 3 bases, and 12 bases lay between the germline ends. Germline CDR1 reads KGHSH; CDR2 reads LQKENI. The CDR3 sequence: CASSSQGNYNEQFF. In DNA form, the CDR3 reads TGTGCCAGCTCCTCCCAGGGGAACTACAATGAGCAGTTCTTC.

This clone was observed once. The chain employs TRBV28 and TRBJ2-3; D gene uncertain. CDR1 and CDR2 (germline): MDHEN, SYDVKM. The CDR3 sequence is 13 residues long. Deletions cut 4 bases from V and 2 bases from J, with 7 bases between. CDR3 nucleotide sequence: TGTGCCAGCAGTTCCCTCTTCACAGATACGCAGTATTTT. This sequence encodes CASSSLFTDTQYF.

This chain joins TRBV6-4 and TRBJ2-7; a weak D match, TRBD2 (6 bases). The CDR3 has 16 residues. From germline, CDR1 is MRHNA and CDR2 SNTAGT. Deletions cut 7 bases from V and 0 bases from J, with 19 bases between. This CDR3 reads CASKVFGGITSYEQYF. The CDR3 region has the DNA TGTGCCAGCAAGGTTTTCGGCGGGATCACCTCCTACGAGCAGTACTTC.

The chain recombines TRBV20-1 with TRBJ1-2; no clear D gene. With 5 bases removed from V and 8 bases from J, the gap between germline ends came to 6 bases. Per the germline V gene, CDR1 is DFQATT and CDR2 is SNEGSKA (reference sequence). The CDR3 covers 9 residues. CDR3: CSAPGGYTF. The CDR3 DNA reads as TGCAGTGCTCCCGGGGGCTACACCTTC.

Note on this clone: Since a much larger clone is just one base distant, this may be a read error. The V and J genes are TRBV9 and TRBJ1-1; tentatively, D is TRBD1 (5 bases). Germline V lookup: CDR1 SGDLS, CDR2 YYNGEE. This CDR3 is built from 12 residues. The V end lost 4 bases, the J end lost 4 bases, and 8 bases lay between the germline ends. CDR3 bases: TGTGCCAGCAGCTTGAGGGGCACTGAAGCTTTCTTT. Translation gives CASSLRGTEAFF. The whole variable domain, filled in from reference TRBV9 and TRBJ1-1, reads DSGVTQTPKHLITATGQRVTLRCSPRSGDLSVYWYQQSLDQGLQFLIQYYNGEERAKGNILERFSAQQFPDLHSELNLSSLELGDSALYFCASSLRGTEAFFGQGTRLTVV.

The chain has TRBV10-2 and TRBJ1-3, with 8 bases aligning to TRBD1. Germline V gene data show CDR1 as WSHSY and CDR2 as SAAADI. The CDR3 extends over 13 amino acids. The junction had 5 bases not matched to a gene; V was cut back by 5 bases and J by 8 bases. As DNA, the CDR3 is TGCGCCAGCAGTACTGGACAGGGAGACACCATATATTTT. Translating gives CASSTGQGDTIYF.

This chain joins TRBV7-8 and TRBJ2-5; D is uncertain. Trimming took off 5 bases at V and 5 bases at J, with 15 bases between the two ends. CDR1 is SGHVS and CDR2 is FQNEAQ in the germline V gene. The CDR3 runs to 14 residues. The CDR3 here is CASSPRWSTETQYF. As DNA, the CDR3 is TGTGCCAGCAGCCCCCGGTGGTCTACGGAGACCCAGTACTTC. The whole variable domain, remainder taken from reference TRBV7-8 and TRBJ2-5, is GAGVSQSPRYKVAKRGQDVALRCDPISGHVSLFWYQQALGQGPEFLTYFQNEAQLDKSGLPSDRFFAERPEGSVSTLKIQRTQQEDSAVYLCASSPRWSTETQYFGPGTRLLVL.

The chain recombines TRBV15 with TRBJ2-2; 9 bases are a match to TRBD2. V was pared by 0 bases and J by 7 bases, with 3 bases of the junction left unmatched. The CDR3 spans 15 residues. Germline-derived CDR1 and CDR2 are LNHNV and YYDKDF (reference sequence). CDR3 sequence reads: CATSRDAGGDGELFF. For the CDR3, the DNA is TGTGCCACCAGCAGAGATGCGGGAGGGGACGGGGAGCTGTTTTTT.

The chain is built from TRBV28 and TRBJ2-5; D might be TRBD1 or TRBD2, each matching 6 bases. The length of the CDR3 is 15 residues. Germline values: CDR1 MDHEN, CDR2 SYDVKM. V lost 6 bases to trimming and J lost 9 bases, with 23 bases between them. The CDR3 sequence is CASSPWGDTPRPQYF. The CDR3 coding sequence is TGTGCCAGCAGCCCCTGGGGGGACACCCCCCGCCCCCAGTACTTC.

The chain combines TRBV7-2 with TRBJ2-5, with TRBD2 matching 8 bases. The ends lost 0 bases at V and 5 bases at J; junction bases unmatched: 2. Germline-derived CDR1 and CDR2 are SGHTA and FQGNSA. CDR3 length: 14 amino acids. The CDR3 spells CASSLAIAGETQYF. Written as DNA, the CDR3 is TGTGCCAGCAGCTTAGCTATAGCGGGGGAGACCCAGTACTTC.

The V gene is TRBV11-2, the J gene TRBJ2-1; unclear D gene. From germline, CDR1 is SGHAT and CDR2 FQNNGV. V was cut by 5 bases and J by 8 bases, with 16 bases left in between. This CDR3 is 14 amino acids long. The CDR3: CASSPGSRSHEQFF. The CDR3 DNA reads as TGTGCCAGCAGCCCCGGGTCCCGATCGCATGAGCAGTTCTTC. The entire variable domain, with the rest obtained from reference TRBV11-2 and TRBJ2-1, is as follows: EAGVAQSPRYKIIEKRQSVAFWCNPISGHATLYWYQQILGQGPKLLIQFQNNGVVDDSQLPKDRFSAERLKGVDSTLKIQPAKLEDSAVYLCASSPGSRSHEQFFGPGTRLTVL.

V gene TRBV28 combines with J gene TRBJ1-6; maybe TRBD1 (5 bases). Germline assignment: CDR1 MDHEN and CDR2 SYDVKM. CDR3 length: 16 residues. The V gene lost 2 bases and the J gene lost 10 bases, with 18 bases spanning the gap. The CDR3 sequence: CASSLQGWGLRSPLHF. CDR3 nucleotides: TGTGCCAGCAGTTTACAGGGATGGGGCCTTCGGTCACCCCTCCACTTT.

The chain couples TRBV7-8 to TRBJ2-1; D is tentatively TRBD1 or TRBD2 (6 bases each). This CDR3 spans 22 amino acids. CDR1 is SGHVS and CDR2 is FQNEAQ in the germline V gene. V was cut by 2 bases and J by 2 bases, with 31 bases left in between. The CDR3 bases are TGTGCCAGCAGCTTAAGGATGGCTGGCGGGACAAACCTCGGGTGGACCTACAATGAGCAGTTCTTC. Translating gives CASSLRMAGGTNLGWTYNEQFF.

The chain joins TRBV9 to TRBJ2-1; possible D gene TRBD1, 6 bases. The CDR3 consists of 17 residues. V shed 3 bases and J shed 2 bases, with 18 bases lying between them. Per germline, CDR1 SGDLS and CDR2 YYNGEE. As DNA, the CDR3 is TGTGCCAGCAGCGCAGACAGGTTCCTAGGTACCTACAATGAGCAGTTCTTC. Amino acid sequence: CASSADRFLGTYNEQFF.

CDR3 nucleotide sequence: TGTGCCAGCAGCTTAAAGGACAGGGCAGGTGGAAACACCATATATTTT. Its protein product is CASSLKDRAGGNTIYF. The genes are TRBV13 and TRBJ1-3; 8 bases are shared with TRBD1. Trimming cost V 2 bases and J 3 bases; bases outside gene matches: 6. Germline V lookup: CDR1 PRHDT, CDR2 FYEKMQ (reference sequence). The CDR3 is 16 residues long.